What follows are 14 T cell receptor beta chains derived from one specimen sequenced in a study of brain T cells in children with intractable seizures. The method was immunoSEQ multiplex PCR; TCRdb's version includes in-frame clones alone and lacks a portion of them. The sample contains about 80,000 clones, under 95% of which appear only once. The sequences come from peripheral blood, collected at surgery. The source is a girl between 2 and 10 years old with Rasmussen encephalitis and intractable seizures.

This rearrangement joins TRBV6-6 to TRBJ2-4, with D possibly being TRBD2 (5 bases). The CDR3 has 15 amino acids. Trimming pared 8 bases from V and 1 base from J, leaving 15 bases between. Per the germline V gene, CDR1 is MNHNY and CDR2 is SVGAGI (reference sequence). The CDR3: CASGDSTMAKNIQYF. The DNA for the CDR3 is TGTGCCAGCGGGGATTCGACTATGGCCAAAAACATTCAGTACTTC.

The gene calls are TRBV19 and TRBJ2-2, with 11 bases matching TRBD1. The germline V gene encodes CDR1 LNHDA and CDR2 SQIVND (reference sequence). This CDR3 is built from 16 residues. V lost 2 bases to trimming and J lost 6 bases; unmatched junction nucleotides: 5. The CDR3 reads CASSIPGTGGSGELFF. CDR3 DNA sequence: TGTGCCAGTAGTATACCCGGGACAGGGGGTTCCGGGGAGCTGTTTTTT.

This chain uses TRBV5-5 with TRBJ1-6; possibly TRBD1 for D (5 bases). The CDR3 loop spans 15 amino acids. Germline V CDR1 and CDR2: SGHKS, YYEKEE (reference sequence). V was cut by 3 bases and J by 11 bases, with 18 bases left in between. The CDR3 loop is CASSYQGRSETPLHF. CDR3 nucleotides: TGTGCCAGCAGCTACCAGGGACGGTCCGAGACACCCCTCCACTTT. Looking up the rest from reference TRBV5-5 and TRBJ1-6 gives the full variable domain: DAGVTQSPTHLIKTRGQQVTLRCSPISGHKSVSWYQQVLGQGPQFIFQYYEKEERGRGNFPDRFSARQFPNYSSELNVNALLLGDSALYLCASSYQGRSETPLHFGNGTRLTVT.

This chain joins TRBV5-6 and TRBJ2-7; 8 nucleotides align to TRBD1. CDR1 and CDR2 (germline): SGHDT, YYEEEE. The J segment lost 0 bases and the V segment lost 1 base, leaving 12 bases of the junction unmatched. This CDR3 is built from 18 residues. The CDR3 DNA reads TGTGCCAGCAGCTTGAATCCTCGACAGGGGCTTTACTCCTACGAGCAGTACTTC. As protein: CASSLNPRQGLYSYEQYF.

This clone appeared once. One base away lies a much larger clone, so this may be a sequencing read error. This CDR3 is also generated by other DNA sequences in the sample. This sequence joins TRBV6-5 and TRBJ2-7; D is possibly TRBD2 (5 bases). Looked up from germline, CDR1 is MNHEY and CDR2 is SVGAGI. V lost 2 bases to trimming and J lost 10 bases, with 12 bases between them. The CDR3 is made up of 12 amino acids. The CDR3, as DNA: TGTGCCAGCAGTTACCTCAGCGGCGAACAGTACTTC. It specifies CASSYLSGEQYF.

V is TRBV13 and J is TRBJ2-3; maybe TRBD1 (6 bases). V lost 1 base to trimming and J lost 1 base, with 9 bases between them. The CDR3 sequence is 15 residues long. The V gene's germline CDR1 is PRHDT and CDR2 FYEKMQ (reference sequence). CDR3 nucleotide sequence: TGTGCCAGCAGCTTAGTGGCAGGGGGCACAGATACGCAGTATTTT. Translating gives CASSLVAGGTDTQYF. Drawing the rest from reference TRBV13 and TRBJ2-3, the complete variable domain is AAGVIQSPRHLIKEKRETATLKCYPIPRHDTVYWYQQGPGQDPQFLISFYEKMQSDKGSIPDRFSAQQFSDYHSELNMSSLELGDSALYFCASSLVAGGTDTQYFGPGTRLTVL.

This chain connects TRBV24-1 to TRBJ2-1; no firm D call. Germline CDR1 reads KGHDR; CDR2 reads SFDVKD. V shed 7 bases and J shed 2 bases, with 8 bases lying between them. This CDR3 comprises 13 residues. The CDR3 sequence: CATRDVAYNEQFF. CDR3 bases: TGTGCCACCAGGGACGTTGCCTACAATGAGCAGTTCTTC.

The chain has TRBV15 and TRBJ2-1; 8 positions match TRBD2. This CDR3 contains 18 residues. V gave up 0 bases and J gave up 0 bases; unmatched junction bases: 7. The germline CDR1 and CDR2 sequences are LNHNV and YYDKDF (reference sequence). The DNA for the CDR3 is TGTGCCACCAGCAGAGATCCCCCGGGACTAGTCTCCTACAATGAGCAGTTCTTC. Its protein is CATSRDPPGLVSYNEQFF.

This sequence joins TRBV30 and TRBJ1-2; no reliable D call. This CDR3 is 10 amino acids long. Between the trimmed V and J ends, which lost 8 bases and 8 bases, there was a span of 12 bases. CDR1 GTSNPN and CDR2 SVGIG come from the germline V gene (reference sequence). The CDR3 here is CALGLGGYTF. The CDR3 DNA follows: TGTGCCCTGGGATTGGGCGGCTACACCTTC.

This rearrangement joins TRBV7-9 to TRBJ1-1; 7 bases agree with TRBD1. After removal of 3 bases from V and 1 base from J, the junction contained 8 bases not matched to a gene. This CDR3 region has 16 residues. The germline V gene has CDR1 SEHNR and CDR2 FQNEAQ (reference sequence). CDR3 in amino acids: CASSFYKGAPNTEAFF. The CDR3 DNA sequence: TGTGCCAGCAGCTTCTATAAGGGGGCGCCGAACACTGAAGCTTTCTTT.

The V call is TRBV6-1, the J call TRBJ1-5; no clear D gene. CDR3 length equals 16 residues. Germline V gene data show CDR1 as MNHNS and CDR2 as SASEGT. V dropped 2 bases and J dropped 0 bases, with 11 bases sitting between them. CDR3 residues: CASSEPRRYSNQPQHF. The CDR3 DNA reads TGTGCCAGCAGTGAACCGCGGAGGTATAGCAATCAGCCCCAGCATTTT.

The CDR3 protein is CASRAVLAGVYEQYF. As DNA, the CDR3 is TGCGCCAGCAGAGCGGTACTAGCGGGAGTCTACGAGCAGTACTTC. The chain employs TRBV5-1 and TRBJ2-7; 11 bases map to TRBD2. Per germline, CDR1 SGHRS and CDR2 YFSETQ. V lost 5 bases to trimming and J lost 3 bases; unmatched junction nucleotides: 7. This CDR3 contains 15 residues.

This clone was counted once. J is TRBJ1-6 and V is TRBV18, with a weak D call TRBD1 (5 bases). The CDR3 has 15 residues. Germline CDR1 is KGHSH and CDR2 is LQKENI. Trimming cost V 3 bases and J 8 bases, with 14 bases left between them. The DNA for the CDR3 is TGTGCCAGCTCACCGGGGCCCGGAGGGGATTCACCCCTCCACTTT. As protein: CASSPGPGGDSPLHF.

The J gene is TRBJ1-2, the V gene TRBV25-1; D may be TRBD1 (6 bases). CDR3 length: 13 amino acids. The germline CDR1 and CDR2 sequences are MGHDK and SYGVNS. Trimming cost V 6 bases and J 3 bases, with 11 bases left between them. Here the CDR3 reads CASSKQGYYGYTF. The CDR3 nucleotides are TGTGCCAGCAGCAAACAGGGCTACTATGGCTACACCTTC.